This TCR beta chain was identified in a study of spatial heterogeneity in lung cancer. The wider study: Sequencing consistently turned up more beta-chain sequences than alpha-chain sequences. Overall study findings and caveats: Within tumors, counts of expanded alpha and beta TCRs tracked tumor mutation counts. Nonsynonymous mutation counts, ubiquitous and regional, were tracked by the respective counts of ubiquitous and regional expanded TCRs.

TCRdb processed the 5' RACE reads anew with MiXCR; each CDR3 protein has one entry. The data show about 5,300 distinct CDR3 sequences, with around 6.7% seen just once and under 50% held by the top ten. This clonotype was seen many times. Its matching antigen is unknown. Time point described: sample taken at primary tumor resection. Unsorted whole RNA from tumor, nontumor lung or frozen PBMC underwent sequencing. The germline gives CDR1 MNHEY, CDR2 SVGAGI. The CDR3 is made up of 13 amino acids. Trimming took off 1 base at V and 7 bases at J, with 7 bases between the two ends. Source: lung tumor tissue, taken at surgery. The rearrangement links TRBV6-5 to TRBJ1-4; D not resolved. The receptor comes from a male donor with early-stage non-small cell lung cancer. The CDR3 nucleotides are TGTGCCAGCAGTTACTTGGGCAGTGAAAAACTGTTTTTT. Translation gives CASSYLGSEKLFF.